These 24 T cell receptor beta chains were sequenced from one sample in a study of T-cell memory formation after mild COVID-19. MiXCR was run by TCRdb on the 5' RACE reads, yielding one entry per CDR3 protein. Counted here are 280,000 or so distinct CDR3 sequences, under 20% occurring once; the ten biggest clones make up 20% to 25%. The sample comprised PBMCs or a T cell subset sorted from them (not recorded which). The receptors come from a young man who had mild COVID-19 (a few samples of this study predate the infection). Cell type and time point are not known.

This clonotype has just a few counts. The chain joins TRBV29-1 to TRBJ1-1; weak D call: TRBD1 (6 bases). The CDR3 is made up of 12 amino acids. Trimming shortened V by 8 bases and J by 11 bases, and 21 bases separated the two germline ends. Germline CDR1 and CDR2: SQVTM and ANQGSEA. The CDR3: CSSIEGGLQAFF. CDR3 sequence (DNA): TGCAGCTCTATAGAAGGGGGGTTGCAGGCTTTCTTT.

This clonotype was seen a handful of times. The chain has TRBV7-9 and TRBJ2-1, with TRBD2 identical over 9 bases. V lost 6 bases, J lost 0 bases, and 3 bases stayed unmatched. Germline values: CDR1 SEHNR, CDR2 FQNEAQ (reference sequence). The CDR3 is 15 residues long. This CDR3 reads CASRSGGSSYNEQFF. The CDR3 DNA reads TGTGCCAGCAGAAGCGGGGGGAGCTCCTACAATGAGCAGTTCTTC.

The table lists this clonotype with a few counts. The chain combines TRBV10-3 with TRBJ2-7; 7 bases are a match to TRBD2. Germline CDR1 and CDR2: ENHRY and SYGVKD. Losses at the gene ends were 0 bases for V and 7 bases for J; bases not matched to a gene: 3. The CDR3 runs to 13 residues. The CDR3 loop reads CAISESPGGEQYV. The CDR3 nucleotides read TGTGCCATCAGTGAGTCTCCGGGGGGTGAGCAGTACGTC.

This clonotype was recorded a few times. The V and J genes are TRBV12-3 or TRBV12-4 and TRBJ2-7; D uncertain. There are 13 residues in the CDR3. The V end lost 6 bases, the J end lost 0 bases, and 9 bases lay between the germline ends. For the CDR3, the DNA is TGTGCCAGCAGAATTTGGGCCTCCTACGAGCAGTACTTC. It yields the protein CASRIWASYEQYF.

This clonotype was detected only once. The CDR3 sequence: CASSLRGLAGAQETQYF. In DNA, the CDR3 is TGTGCCAGCAGCTTAAGGGGACTAGCGGGTGCCCAAGAGACCCAGTACTTC. The rearrangement joins TRBV7-2 to TRBJ2-5, with 12 bases fitting TRBD2. Trimming cost V 2 bases and J 1 base; bases outside gene matches: 5. CDR1 is SGHTA and CDR2 is FQGNSA in the germline V gene. The CDR3 is made up of 17 amino acids.

This clonotype was seen more than once but under ten times. J is TRBJ1-5 and V is TRBV7-9, with a weak D call TRBD1 (6 bases). Looked up from germline, CDR1 is SEHNR and CDR2 is FQNEAQ (reference sequence). Trimming took off 8 bases at V and 0 bases at J, with 11 bases between the two ends. The CDR3 has 14 amino acids. The CDR3 DNA follows: TGTGCCAGCTGGTCAGGGGATAGCAATCAGCCCCAGCATTTT. It codes for CASWSGDSNQPQHF.

The chain couples TRBV6-5 to TRBJ2-5; D might be TRBD1 or TRBD2, each matching 5 bases. This CDR3 is built from 13 residues. V gave up 3 bases and J gave up 1 base, with 6 bases separating them. Germline V gene lookup returns CDR1 MNHEY and CDR2 SVGAGI. CDR3 sequence (DNA): TGTGCCAGCAGTTATGGGGGCCAAGAGACCCAGTACTTC. Its protein product is CASSYGGQETQYF.

This rearrangement joins TRBV10-2 to TRBJ2-7; the D is unclear. The CDR3 is 12 residues long. Germline V gene data show CDR1 as WSHSY and CDR2 as SAAADI. Trimming stripped 8 bases from V and 3 bases from J, with 11 bases between. CDR3 sequence (DNA): TGCGCCAGCGGGCCACCTGGCTACGAGCAGTACTTC. Protein sequence: CASGPPGYEQYF.

The genes are TRBV6-5 and TRBJ1-1; D remains unclear. CDR1 is MNHEY, CDR2 SVGAGI, per germline. The V end lost 0 bases, the J end lost 4 bases, and 9 bases lay between the germline ends. This CDR3 comprises 14 residues. CDR3 coding DNA: TGTGCCAGCAGTTACTCCGGGAAAGGCACTGAAGCTTTCTTT. This translates into CASSYSGKGTEAFF.

In its sample, this clonotype was seen a few times. This chain connects TRBV5-6 to TRBJ1-1; D gene ambiguous. Per the germline V gene, CDR1 is SGHDT and CDR2 is YYEEEE. This CDR3 spans 17 amino acids. Trimming took off 1 base at V and 4 bases at J, with 20 bases between the two ends. The CDR3 protein is CASSLTTWERGSTEAFF. CDR3 DNA: TGTGCCAGCAGCTTGACTACGTGGGAACGGGGAAGCACTGAAGCTTTCTTT.

A few counts support this clonotype. J is TRBJ2-2 and V is TRBV29-1; possibly TRBD1 for D (6 bases). The CDR3 covers 13 residues. V shed 6 bases and J shed 0 bases, with 8 bases lying between them. Germline V gene sequence: CDR1 SQVTM, CDR2 ANQGSEA. This chain's CDR3 is CSVRTANTGELFF. CDR3 DNA: TGCAGCGTCAGGACAGCGAACACCGGGGAGCTGTTTTTT.

A few counts support this clonotype. The V call is TRBV7-2, the J call TRBJ2-2, with 7 bases identical to TRBD2. Germline V CDR1 and CDR2: SGHTA, FQGNSA. V was clipped by 5 bases and J by 5 bases; unmatched bases: 11. The CDR3 extends over 16 amino acids. CDR3 DNA: TGTGCCAGCAGCCCCCGAGCGGGAACTAGTACCGGGGAGCTGTTTTTT. Translation: CASSPRAGTSTGELFF.

This clonotype has more than one count but fewer than ten. The J gene is TRBJ2-7, the V gene TRBV9; possibly TRBD1 or TRBD2 for D (5 bases each). CDR1 is SGDLS, CDR2 YYNGEE, per germline. There are 13 residues in the CDR3. With 4 bases removed from V and 6 bases from J, the gap between germline ends came to 14 bases. The CDR3 bases are TGTGCCAGCAGCTGGGACCGGAAGCCCGAGCAGTACGTC. It codes for CASSWDRKPEQYV.

The V and J genes are TRBV5-1 and TRBJ2-5; tentative D call: TRBD1 (6 bases). V gave up 0 bases and J gave up 5 bases, with 17 bases separating them. The CDR3 has 16 amino acids. The germline CDR1 and CDR2 sequences are SGHRS and YFSETQ. DNA for the CDR3: TGCGCCAGCAGCTTGGAGTGGGGCAGGGGAAGTGAGACCCAGTACTTC. Its protein product is CASSLEWGRGSETQYF. Together with reference TRBV5-1 and TRBJ2-5, the CDR3 gives the full variable domain: KAGVTQTPRYLIKTRGQQVTLSCSPISGHRSVSWYQQTPGQGLQFLFEYFSETQRNKGNFPGRFSGRQFSNSRSEMNVSTLELGDSALYLCASSLEWGRGSETQYFGPGTRLLVL.

The rearrangement links TRBV5-1 to TRBJ2-5; D is possibly TRBD2 (6 bases). Germline values: CDR1 SGHRS, CDR2 YFSETQ. The CDR3 spans 14 residues. V gave up 4 bases and J gave up 5 bases, with 15 bases separating them. CDR3 protein: CASSGGTFGETQYF. In DNA, the CDR3 is TGCGCCAGCAGCGGCGGGACGTTCGGGGAGACCCAGTACTTC.

This clonotype was recorded a few times. This chain uses TRBV28 with TRBJ1-1; D gene ambiguous. Germline CDR1 reads MDHEN; CDR2 reads SYDVKM. The CDR3 consists of 13 residues. V lost 5 bases to trimming and J lost 3 bases, with 10 bases between them. The CDR3 DNA follows: TGTGCCAGCAGTACCCCACCGTACACTGAAGCTTTCTTT. Translation gives CASSTPPYTEAFF.

The chain links TRBV2 to TRBJ2-7, with D hard to call. CDR1 SNHLY and CDR2 FYNNEI come from the germline V gene. The CDR3 totals 13 residues. Trimming shortened V by 5 bases and J by 3 bases, and 11 bases separated the two germline ends. Here the CDR3 DNA reads TGTGCCAGCAGTTTAGAAGTTCTCTACGAGCAGTACGTC. Protein product: CASSLEVLYEQYV.

The V call is TRBV29-1, the J call TRBJ1-1, with D maybe TRBD1 (6 bases). V shed 5 bases and J shed 3 bases, with 16 bases lying between them. Germline V gives CDR1 SQVTM, CDR2 ANQGSEA. This CDR3 has 14 residues. CDR3 loop: CSVNLRGGDTEAFF. CDR3 nucleotide sequence: TGCAGCGTTAACCTCAGGGGAGGGGACACTGAAGCTTTCTTT.

This clonotype was recorded many times. This chain joins TRBV28 and TRBJ2-5; 10 bases are a match to TRBD1. The length of the CDR3 is 16 residues. V was pared by 5 bases and J by 2 bases, with 8 bases of the junction left unmatched. Germline V gives CDR1 MDHEN, CDR2 SYDVKM. In DNA form, the CDR3 reads TGTGCCAGCAGTCGGGACAGGGGAAACCTACAAGAGACCCAGTACTTC. It specifies CASSRDRGNLQETQYF.

This clonotype was recorded a few times. V is TRBV10-3 and J is TRBJ1-2; D is unresolved. Trimming took off 5 bases at V and 8 bases at J, with 15 bases between the two ends. The CDR3 spans 13 residues. In germline, CDR1 is ENHRY, CDR2 SYGVKD. The CDR3 region is CAISSGLLGGYTF. CDR3 nucleotide sequence: TGTGCCATCAGTTCCGGACTCCTAGGCGGCTACACCTTC.

This clonotype has a handful of counts. V usage is TRBV14 and J usage is TRBJ2-2; 11 nucleotides agree with TRBD2. Germline V gene lookup returns CDR1 SGHDN and CDR2 FVKESK. The V and J ends lost 3 bases and 5 bases, in that order; junction bases with no gene match: 8. The CDR3 loop spans 17 amino acids. CDR3 in DNA: TGTGCCAGCAGCCACGGGACTAGCGGCCCGTGGACCGGGGAGCTGTTTTTT. Protein: CASSHGTSGPWTGELFF. The whole variable domain, remainder taken from reference TRBV14 and TRBJ2-2, is EAGVTQFPSHSVIEKGQTVTLRCDPISGHDNLYWYRRVMGKEIKFLLHFVKESKQDESGMPNNRFLAERTGGTYSTLKVQPAELEDSGVYFCASSHGTSGPWTGELFFGEGSRLTVL.

The rearrangement uses TRBV7-2 and TRBJ1-2; 9 bases are shared with TRBD1. The CDR3 extends over 14 amino acids. Per the germline V gene, CDR1 is SGHTA and CDR2 is FQGNSA. V shed 5 bases, J shed 7 bases, and the junction held 8 bases outside the gene matches. The CDR3 spells CASSREGTGSGYTF. DNA for the CDR3: TGTGCCAGCAGCCGGGAGGGGACAGGGTCTGGCTACACCTTC.

This clonotype was found a few times. V usage is TRBV5-4 and J usage is TRBJ2-7; a possible D gene is TRBD1 (6 bases). The CDR3 has 15 amino acids. Germline-derived CDR1 and CDR2 are SGHNT and YYREEE (reference sequence). V was trimmed by 4 bases and J by 3 bases, leaving 17 bases between them. This chain's CDR3 is CASSLRPTGNYEQYF. The CDR3, as DNA: TGTGCCAGCAGCCTACGCCCCACAGGGAACTACGAGCAGTACTTC.

The rearrangement joins TRBV5-1 to TRBJ1-1; D remains unclear. Germline V gives CDR1 SGHRS, CDR2 YFSETQ. V shed 4 bases and J shed 0 bases, with 4 bases lying between them. The CDR3 is 12 amino acids. The CDR3 sequence is CASSTMNTEAFF. CDR3 nucleotides: TGCGCCAGCAGCACGATGAACACTGAAGCTTTCTTT. The full variable domain, in which reference TRBV5-1 and TRBJ1-1 provide the parts outside the CDR3, is KAGVTQTPRYLIKTRGQQVTLSCSPISGHRSVSWYQQTPGQGLQFLFEYFSETQRNKGNFPGRFSGRQFSNSRSEMNVSTLELGDSALYLCASSTMNTEAFFGQGTRLTVV.